The source of this T cell receptor (beta chain) is a study of shared clonotypes between healthy human individuals (TCRdb year 2020). For the wider study: A few men and a couple of women, aged 18 to 49 years, made up the cohort. The study deeply sequenced blood TCR repertoires of about 5 healthy adults to estimate repertoire size and the extent of clonotype sharing between individuals. Per donor, leukapheresis produced somewhere between about 0.8 and 9 billion PBMCs. For each donor, CD4 naive and CD4 memory were each given three plates, CD8 naive was given two plates, and CD8 memory was given one plate. To increase sequencing depth and limit assay-specific biases, TCR repertoire library preparation and sequencing were carried out by different laboratories using diverse techniques.

The germline V gene (reference sequence) sets CDR1 to SGHNT and CDR2 to YYREEE. V gives up 4 bases and J gives up 7 bases, and the segment between their germline ends measures 9 bases. The CDR3 runs 11 amino acids, cysteine and phenylalanine included. CDR3 DNA is the only sequence kept; it has 33 bases, read in frame from the first base. Using the deep immunoSEQ assay, TCR CDR3 regions were amplified from genomic DNA by multiplex PCR. Genomic DNA extracted from each cell subset was distributed evenly over all wells of several immunoSEQ 96-well plates, and each plate served as one replicate. For sorted subsets, each replicate PCR was loaded with roughly 200 ng genomic DNA, equivalent to 32,000 or so T cell genomes. Purified libraries were quantified with a Qubit 3.0 fluorometer, sized on a Bioanalyzer 2100, and re-quantified with the KAPA Library Quantification kit. A separate single-read 150-cycle Illumina NextSeq 550 flow cell was used to sequence each immunoSEQ 96-well plate. The study's processing was this. Because the immunoSEQ output held only junctional sequences and lacked quality scores, the filtering could not match the filtering applied to full-length reads. Sequences were annotated with PyIR, a Python wrapper for IgBLAST v1.9, using IMGT germline references to assign V/J genes and CDR3. Reads were removed for weak V/J assignments (E-value above 1e-6), missing CDR3, stop codons, out-of-frame junctions, or ambiguous translated residues. A V3J clonotype was defined by an identical inferred V gene, J gene, and CDR3 amino acid sequence. To compute the percentage overlap between repertoires, the number of shared unique clonotypes was divided by the size of the smaller repertoire. Three approaches were used to assess repertoire richness: RTK rarefaction, the Chao1 estimator, and Recon v2.1 estimates of unobserved clonotypes. OLGA was used to compute generation probabilities for all TCRbeta clonotypes that the gDNA method yielded from a handful of donors. TCRdb's version of the immuneACCESS table is confined to in-frame rearrangements and falls short of the full clone set. An unresolved V gene accounts for under half of the shortfall where checked; the remainder is of unknown origin. The V and J calls and the clone size are those of that table, but D and trimming were determined from the DNA. This sample comprises under 700,000 clones, roughly 95% of them detected only once. The leading ten clones occupy 0.11% of the sample.

Regarding this clone: There is no known antigen for this receptor. The sample holds no much larger clone one base away, and base qualities are not on file.

Study-level results and caveats: Rarefaction of sorted-subset datasets indicated incomplete sequencing despite the large sequencing depth. Because the study included only a small number of donors, the genetic and exposure-history diversity represented was limited. Estimated clonotype richness was generally larger for naive than for memory subsets. Sampling was restricted to blood, and TCR repertoires in tissues likely differ from the TCR repertoires found in blood. Pairwise subsampling led to the expectation that sequencing depth would affect the degree of clonotype sharing among donors. When several donors were compared, the shared fraction of clonotypes was around 5% for naive CD4, about 4% for naive CD8, roughly 2.5% for memory CD4, and 0.3% to 0.5% for memory CD8. Compared with non-shared clonotypes, the clonotypes found in all four sorted-subset donors had higher generation probabilities.

For the CD8 naive samples, CD45RO-negative cells were positively selected for CCR7, yielding a CD45RA+CCR7+ population from which TemRA cells were excluded. The donors were healthy, HIV-negative adults who had no recently reported acute infections or vaccinations. All donors were Caucasian adults living in Nashville, Tennessee, USA. Blood was collected by leukapheresis, and PBMCs were isolated by Ficoll-Histopaque density gradient centrifugation and then cryopreserved in liquid nitrogen vapor phase. Purity and quantity of every magnetically sorted T cell population were checked by analytical flow cytometry. Genomic DNA was isolated from every sorted fraction and measured by UV absorbance on a Nanodrop 2000c.

This chain joins TRBV5-4 to TRBJ2-7; TRBD2 is possibly the D segment (5 matching bases). The clonotype was recovered from a woman aged 25 to 39 in good health. Sequencing was carried out using naive CD8+ T cells sorted from blood. The cell subset or site label of this sample denotes: CD45RA+CCR7+. CDR3 sequence: CASSGLGEQYF. The DNA sequence follows: TGTGCCAGCAGCGGACTGGGGGAGCAGTACTTC. The full variable domain, completed from the reference TRBV5-4 and TRBJ2-7 proteins outside the CDR3, reads ETGVTQSPTHLIKTRGQQVTLRCSSQSGHNTVSWYQQALGQGPQFIFQYYREEENGRGNFPPRFSGLQFPNYSSELNVNALELDDSALYLCASSGLGEQYFGPGTRLTVT.